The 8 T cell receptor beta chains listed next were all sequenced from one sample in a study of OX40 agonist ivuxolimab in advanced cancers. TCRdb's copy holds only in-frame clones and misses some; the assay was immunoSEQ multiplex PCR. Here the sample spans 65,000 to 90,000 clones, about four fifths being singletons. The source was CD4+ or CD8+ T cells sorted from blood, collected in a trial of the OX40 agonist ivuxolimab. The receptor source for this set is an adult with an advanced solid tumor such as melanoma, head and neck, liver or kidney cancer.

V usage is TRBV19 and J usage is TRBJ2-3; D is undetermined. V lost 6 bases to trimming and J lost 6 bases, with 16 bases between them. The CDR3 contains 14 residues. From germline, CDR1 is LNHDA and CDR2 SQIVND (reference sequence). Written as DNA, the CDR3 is TGTGCCAGTAGCCCATCACCGGTGGGGGATACGCAGTATTTT. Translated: CASSPSPVGDTQYF.

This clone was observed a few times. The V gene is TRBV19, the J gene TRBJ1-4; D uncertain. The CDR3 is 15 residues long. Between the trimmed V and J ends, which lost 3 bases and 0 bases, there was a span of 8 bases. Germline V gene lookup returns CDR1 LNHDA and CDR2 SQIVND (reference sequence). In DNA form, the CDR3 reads TGTGCCAGTAGTATTTCTTATGCAACTAATGAAAAACTGTTTTTT. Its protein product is CASSISYATNEKLFF.

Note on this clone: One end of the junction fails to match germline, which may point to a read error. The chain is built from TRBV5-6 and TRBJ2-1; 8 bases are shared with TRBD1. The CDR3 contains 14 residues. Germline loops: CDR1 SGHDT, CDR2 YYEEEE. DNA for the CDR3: TGTGCCAGCAGCGCGGCCGGACAGGGACAGTTCGGTGTCTTC. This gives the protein CASSAAGQGQFGVF.

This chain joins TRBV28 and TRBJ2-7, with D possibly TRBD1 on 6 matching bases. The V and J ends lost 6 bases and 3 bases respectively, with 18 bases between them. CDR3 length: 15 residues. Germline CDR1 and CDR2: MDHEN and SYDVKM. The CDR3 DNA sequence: TGTGCCAGCAGCTGGCCGAGGACAGCTAGCTACGAGCAGTACTTC. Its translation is CASSWPRTASYEQYF.

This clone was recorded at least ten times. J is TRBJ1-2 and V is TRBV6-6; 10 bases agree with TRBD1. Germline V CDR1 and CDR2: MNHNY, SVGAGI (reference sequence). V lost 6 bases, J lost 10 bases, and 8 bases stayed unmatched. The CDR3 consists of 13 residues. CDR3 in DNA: TGTGCCAGCAGGGACGGGACAGGGGTTGACTACACCTTC. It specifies CASRDGTGVDYTF.

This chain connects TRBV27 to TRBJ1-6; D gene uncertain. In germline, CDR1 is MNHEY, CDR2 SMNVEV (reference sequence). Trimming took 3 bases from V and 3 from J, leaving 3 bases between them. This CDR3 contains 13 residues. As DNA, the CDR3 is TGTGCCAGCAGTTTGGGCTATAATTCACCCCTCCACTTT. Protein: CASSLGYNSPLHF.

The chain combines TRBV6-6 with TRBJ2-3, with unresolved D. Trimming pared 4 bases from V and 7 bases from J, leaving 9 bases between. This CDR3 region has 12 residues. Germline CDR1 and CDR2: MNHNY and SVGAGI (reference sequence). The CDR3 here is CASSSQRNTQYF. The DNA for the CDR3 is TGTGCCAGCAGTTCCCAACGGAATACGCAGTATTTT.

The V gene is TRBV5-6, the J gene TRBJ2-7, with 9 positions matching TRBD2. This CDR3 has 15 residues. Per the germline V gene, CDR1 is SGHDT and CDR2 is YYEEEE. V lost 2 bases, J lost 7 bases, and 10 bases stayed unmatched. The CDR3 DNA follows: TGTGCCAGCAGCTTAAACCCGGGACTAGCTGGGGAGCAGTACTTC. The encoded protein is CASSLNPGLAGEQYF.